This TCR beta chain was found in a study of T cell responses to AZD1222 COVID-19 vaccine (dated by TCRdb to about 2021). About the full investigation: A total of approximately 250 trial participants underwent TCR sequencing, of whom 200 to 220 had received two doses of AZD1222 and about 25 had received two doses of the MenACWY control vaccine. Trial participants were enrolled into age subgroups of 18-55, 56-69 and 70-plus years, which contained approximately 150, 28 and 58 TCR-sequenced participants, respectively.

The CDR3 regions of human TCRbeta chains were analyzed by immunosequencing. Under the source paper's analysis protocol: TCRs in the repertoires were compared against a reference library of SARS-CoV-2-specific TCRs that had been generated with the MIRA antigen-specificity platform. Breadth was defined as the fraction of unique TCRs that were SARS-CoV-2-associated. Depth was defined as the fraction of total T cells that were SARS-CoV-2-associated. Using the MIRA data, every spike-specific TCR was mapped to the spike region that the TCR reacted to and assigned to either a CD4 or a CD8 class. Log10-transformed breadth and depth values were compared by one-way ANOVA with Sidak's multiple comparisons tests. In its TCRdb copy, this immuneACCESS table keeps in-frame sequences only and misses some clones. Where compared with another copy, unresolved V genes explain less than half of these, and the others have no known cause. V and J calls and clone size are copied from that table; D and trimming were computed from the DNA. The sample includes under 140,000 clones, with 94% observed a single time. Of the sample, around 2.8% is held by the ten largest clones.

This specimen's time point label, per the study, means: about 28 days (+/-7) after the second vaccine dose. AZD1222 recipients with second doses at about 4 weeks or about 12 weeks were pooled, because spike-specific TCR depth and breadth did not differ between schedules. Vaccinee samples came from UK trials COV001 and COV002, including a single-blind randomized controlled phase 2/3 trial of AZD1222 (ChAdOx1 nCoV-19) in healthy adults. Trial participant PBMC samples were collected at day 0 and day 28 after the second dose for TCRbeta chain sequencing. The CDR3 sequence holds 12 residues, the cysteine and phenylalanine included. The kept DNA is CDR3 alone, 36 bases in frame from the first base. The junction shows trimming of 4 bases on V and 7 bases on J, plus 8 bases between the germline ends. CDR1 SGHNT and CDR2 YENEEA are derived from the germline V gene. Turning to this clone: Its antigen target is currently unknown. Nothing much larger sits one base from this clone, and base qualities are not available.

What the work shows at the level of the full study, not this receptor alone: Reportedly, close to half of the unique spike-specific TCRs recognized epitopes lying outside the regions that are mutated in the B.1.351 and B.1.1.7 variants. Conclusions about previously exposed vaccinees are limited, since just five or six AZD1222 recipients were seropositive for SARS-CoV-2 at baseline. Because no day 14 peak-response samples were available, the repertoires could be characterized only after the peak T cell response. In the small 56-69-year group, the increase in depth fell short of significance, most likely because of low power. The whole spike protein was spanned by vaccine-associated CD4 TCRs, and dominant responses were seen in regions 160-218 and 743-854. After two AZD1222 doses, spike-specific TCR breadth and depth were significantly higher than at day 0 and than in MenACWY recipients. Participants were mostly white British, with more females than males. The authors suggested clonal diversity may have been underestimated.

Sequences were derived from peripheral blood, sampled 28 days after the second AZD1222 dose. This receptor was obtained from an adult who received the AZD1222 COVID-19 vaccine. This sequence uses TRBV11-3 and TRBJ2-1; there is no confident call for the D gene. The CDR3 loop reads CASSSRPNEQFF. The sequenced DNA: TGTGCCAGCAGCTCCCGGCCTAATGAGCAGTTCTTC. Reference TRBV11-3 and TRBJ2-1 proteins supply the regions before and after the CDR3; the full variable domain is: EAGVVQSPRYKIIEKKQPVAFWCNPISGHNTLYWYLQNLGQGPELLIRYENEEAVDDSQLPKDRFSAERLKGVDSTLKIQPAELGDSAVYLCASSSRPNEQFFGPGTRLTVL.